This T cell receptor beta chain was sequenced for a study of cytomegalovirus exposure and HLA in healthy donors. Trimming stripped 2 bases from V and 6 bases from J, with 6 bases between. The V gene's germline CDR1 is SGHRS and CDR2 YFSETQ. This CDR3 region has 11 residues. Study results and caveats: For TCR beta chains, V- and J-gene trimming was later linked to a missense DCLRE1C variant. Some TCR beta chains (roughly 160 of them) were listed as cytomegalovirus-associated. When a later analysis was performed, an Asian-associated ancestry cluster reportedly had fewer N-insertions than the roughly 640-donor mean. A later look showed TCR association rates differing by HLA locus, highest for DRB1 and lowest for HLA-C.

Points on this clone: What it recognizes is unknown.

The study ran its PCR with 60 Vbeta and 13 Jbeta primers. Sequenced by immunoSEQ multiplex PCR; TCRdb stores in-frame clones only, minus some. The sample yields around 100,000 clones, 70% seen once. J is TRBJ2-7 and V is TRBV5-1; D gene ambiguous. The receptor was derived from a man aged 40-50 years in good health and CMV-seropositive. The sequenced material came from PBMCs. CDR3 amino acids: CASSFWGEQYV. In DNA form, the CDR3 reads TGCGCCAGCAGCTTTTGGGGCGAGCAGTACGTC.